This paragraph reports one TCR beta chain. CDR3 length: 14 amino acids. Between the trimmed V and J ends, which lost 4 bases and 1 base, there was a span of 10 bases. Germline lookup yields CDR1 LNHNV and CDR2 YYDKDF (reference sequence). This table comes from immunoSEQ multiplex PCR, and its TCRdb copy is limited to in-frame clones, with some not included. Of fewer than 150,000 clones listed, over 85% are singletons. The data are from a study of T cell responses to AZD1222 COVID-19 vaccine. The specimen comprised peripheral blood, sampled on day 0 of AZD1222 vaccination. V is TRBV15 and J is TRBJ1-1, with D tentatively TRBD1 (6 bases). This sequence was found in an adult in good health. The CDR3 reads CATSTFRGNTEAFF. CDR3 DNA: TGTGCCACCAGCACTTTCAGGGGGAACACTGAAGCTTTCTTT.